Following are 5 T cell receptor beta chains from one sample sequenced in a study of Tregs in tolerant kidney transplant recipients. The assay was immunoSEQ multiplex PCR, and TCRdb's table has in-frame clones only and misses some. Of fewer than 20,000 clones in the sample, around 53% were seen once. No cognate antigen is known for these TCRs. Recipient PBMCs carried a CFSE label and met irradiated graft donor PBMCs for about six days before FACS sorting. Sequences were derived from CD4+ T cells from blood cultured with allogeneic cells, sampled before the transplant. The receptors derive from a human patient who received a combined kidney and bone marrow transplant.

This clone was recorded only once. J is TRBJ1-6 and V is TRBV13; D is unresolved. The germline V gene encodes CDR1 PRHDT and CDR2 FYEKMQ (reference sequence). The CDR3 has 18 residues. The V end was cut by 5 bases, the J end by 0 bases, with 17 bases between. The CDR3 loop reads CASSPTVSGVSYNSPLHF. CDR3 DNA sequence: TGTGCCAGCAGCCCTACCGTCTCCGGGGTCTCCTATAATTCACCCCTCCACTTT.

This clone was found a few times. The CDR3 loop is CAISEFRGAIYF. Here the CDR3 DNA reads TGTGCCATCAGTGAGTTTCGGGGGGCCATATATTTT. The V gene is TRBV10-3, the J gene TRBJ1-3; perhaps TRBD1 as D (5 bases). CDR1 is ENHRY and CDR2 is SYGVKD in the germline V gene. V was shortened by 1 base and J by 11 bases, with 9 bases between the two germline ends. The CDR3 sequence is 12 residues long.

The chain has TRBV10-3 and TRBJ2-6, with a weak D call TRBD1 (5 bases). The germline V and J ends were trimmed by 3 bases and 4 bases, with 22 bases remaining between them. Germline loops: CDR1 ENHRY, CDR2 SYGVKD. CDR3 length: 19 amino acids. The CDR3 DNA sequence: TGTGCCATCAGTGATTCATGGGGCAGGGTATATGCCGGGGCCAACGTCCTGACTTTC. Translation gives CAISDSWGRVYAGANVLTF.

The gene calls are TRBV11-3 and TRBJ2-7; 7 nucleotides agree with TRBD1. The junction had 9 bases not matched to a gene; V was cut back by 5 bases and J by 2 bases. There are 15 residues in the CDR3. Germline CDR1 reads SGHNT; CDR2 reads YENEEA. This chain's CDR3 is CASSETGTVAYEQYF. CDR3 sequence (DNA): TGTGCCAGCAGCGAAACCGGGACAGTGGCCTACGAGCAGTACTTC.

The rearrangement uses TRBV6-4 and TRBJ1-2; TRBD1 matches at 7 bases. Germline loops: CDR1 MRHNA, CDR2 SNTAGT. The CDR3 covers 14 residues. V dropped 5 bases and J dropped 2; count of bases not matched to a gene: 5. This CDR3 reads CASSSPTGNYGYTF. CDR3 bases: TGTGCCAGCAGTTCCCCGACAGGGAACTATGGCTACACCTTC.